This TCR beta chain was recorded in a study of early T cells in non-severe SARS-CoV-2 infection. Germline V gene data show CDR1 as SEHNR and CDR2 as FQNEAQ (reference sequence). The CDR3 spans 13 residues. J lost 8 bases, V lost 4 bases, and 4 bases had no gene match. Molecules of cDNA were individually given unique molecular identifiers that were attached to them. Each CDR3 protein gets one entry after TCRdb re-called the 5' RACE reads with MiXCR. The sample lists 30,000 to 35,000 distinct CDR3 sequences, under 5.5% occurring once. There are a few counts of this clonotype. This sequence was found in an adult who was a healthcare worker with PCR-confirmed SARS-CoV-2 infection or an uninfected control (not recorded which). The rearrangement uses TRBV7-9 and TRBJ1-4, with 7 bases matching TRBD1. Specimen: whole blood. CDR3 in DNA: TGTGCCAGCAGCTCGACAGGGTACGAAAAACTGTTTTTT. It codes for CASSSTGYEKLFF.